The 2 T cell receptor beta chains below all came from one sample that was sequenced in a study of PD-1 blockade in classical Hodgkin lymphoma. Specified time point: newly diagnosed, previously untreated cHL patient sample. Clones were read by immunoSEQ multiplex PCR, and TCRdb kept only the in-frame ones, dropping some. Seen here are 70,000 or so clones, approximately 93% observed once, and the top ten hold about 2.6%. The sequencing input was peripheral blood mononuclear cells (PBMCs). These receptor sequences come from a human donor with classical Hodgkin lymphoma.

The rearrangement uses TRBV7-2 and TRBJ2-3; D is tentatively TRBD1 or TRBD2 (6 bases each). The V end lost 4 bases, the J end lost 4 bases, and 12 bases lay between the germline ends. This CDR3 spans 14 amino acids. CDR1 is SGHTA, CDR2 FQGNSA, per germline. CDR3 DNA: TGTGCCAGCAGCTCACTTGGGGGGCCAGATACGCAGTATTTT. It yields the protein CASSSLGGPDTQYF.

The J gene is TRBJ1-1, the V gene TRBV14, with D tentatively TRBD1 (6 bases). Germline V lookup: CDR1 SGHDN, CDR2 FVKESK. The CDR3 is 13 residues long. V was cut by 1 base and J by 8 bases, with 11 bases left in between. The CDR3 protein is CASSQGTGSEAFF. The CDR3 DNA follows: TGTGCCAGCAGCCAAGGAACAGGGTCCGAAGCTTTCTTT.